This T cell receptor (beta chain) is drawn from a study of cytomegalovirus exposure and HLA in healthy donors. Trimming removed 3 bases from V and 0 bases from J, with 20 bases in between. The CDR3 covers 18 residues. Germline CDR1 is KGHSH and CDR2 is LQKENI. The PCR ran on 60 Vbeta and 13 Jbeta primers. This table comes from immunoSEQ multiplex PCR, and its TCRdb copy is limited to in-frame clones, with some not included. This sample has about 140,000 clones, with 75% to 90% found just once. This receptor was taken from a woman in her thirties in good health and CMV-seronegative. The V gene is TRBV18, the J gene TRBJ1-1, with a weak D call TRBD1 (5 bases). The specimen sequenced was PBMCs. In DNA form, the CDR3 reads TGTGCCAGCTCACCCTTTTCCTCATCCGGGGGGTTGAACACTGAAGCTTTCTTT. Translation: CASSPFSSSGGLNTEAFF.